One and the same sample provided the 20 T cell receptor beta chains below, sequenced in a study of tumor and adjacent non-tumor tissue in lung cancer. The library came from three nested PCR rounds adapted from ARM-PCR protocols. TCRdb re-called the multiplex PCR reads with MiXCR, one entry per CDR3 protein. The data contain more than 85,000 distinct CDR3 sequences, 60% to 65% of them singletons. RNA was extracted from bulk tissue without any cell sorting. This non-tumor lung sample came from over 3 cm beyond the tumor edge. Sequencing was done on a sample of distant non-tumor lung tissue. The source of these receptors is a man aged 55 to 70 with non-small cell lung cancer.

This clonotype came up many times. The V and J genes are TRBV28 and TRBJ2-1; 7 positions agree with TRBD1. The CDR3 sequence is 14 residues long. Germline trimming cut 5 bases from V and 2 bases from J; bases unmatched to any gene: 3. Germline-derived CDR1 and CDR2 are MDHEN and SYDVKM. The chain's CDR3 is CASSTGQAYNEQFF. The DNA for the CDR3 is TGTGCCAGCAGTACCGGACAGGCCTACAATGAGCAGTTCTTC.

Of note for this clonotype: The CDR3 does not close with the conserved phenylalanine or tryptophan, likely indicating a read error. The DNA is omitted, as the CDR3 cannot be located on it reliably, and the CDR3 follows TCRdb's listing. The chain is built from TRBV4-1 and TRBJ1-1. The CDR3 is 11 amino acids long, termini counted. CDR1 and CDR2 from the germline V gene are MGHRA and YSYEKL. The CDR3 loop reads CAHSQGTEAFI.

About this clonotype itself: This may arise from a read error, as a much more abundant clone is one base away. V gene TRBV12-3 or TRBV12-4 combines with J gene TRBJ2-1; D not resolved. V lost 7 bases and J lost 3, with 13 bases in between. This CDR3 comprises 14 residues. CDR3 nucleotides: TGTGCCAGCAAATCATCGACGGACTACAATGAGCAGTTCTTC. Its protein is CASKSSTDYNEQFF.

This clonotype has just a few counts. A clone one base away is much larger, so this may be a read error. The rearrangement links TRBV6-5 to TRBJ2-2, with D perhaps being TRBD1 or TRBD2 (5 bases each). This CDR3 has 15 residues. The germline V gene has CDR1 MNHEY and CDR2 SVGAGI. CDR3 nucleotide sequence: TGTGCCAGCATTTACAGCAGAGGGGACACCGGGGAGCTGTTTTTT. Translation gives CASIYSRGDTGELFF.

In the case of this clonotype: A much larger clonotype is one base distant, so this may be a read error. The chain employs TRBV4-1 and TRBJ2-1; 7 bases are a match to TRBD2. The germline V gene encodes CDR1 MGHRA and CDR2 YSYEKL. The trim removed 3 bases at V and 5 bases at J, leaving 10 bases unmatched. This CDR3 has 16 amino acids. CDR3 in DNA: TGCGCCAGCAGCCATCTAAGAGGGAGGGCCGACAATGAGCAGTTCTTC. Amino acids: CASSHLRGRADNEQFF.

On this clonotype itself: A single base separates this from a much larger clone, so it may be a read error. The V call is TRBV6-6, the J call TRBJ1-1, with a weak D call TRBD1 (5 bases). The CDR3 consists of 13 residues. Germline V gene data show CDR1 as MNHNY and CDR2 as SVGAGI (reference sequence). The V and J ends lost 6 bases and 0 bases respectively, with 8 bases between them. The CDR3 nucleotides are TGTGCCAGCAGGGGGACGTTGAACACTGAAGCTTTCTTT. This codes for CASRGTLNTEAFF.

In this sample, this clonotype turned up once. The chain uses TRBV29-1 and TRBJ2-7; 9 positions agree with TRBD2. The V and J ends lost 8 bases and 10 bases, in that order; junction bases with no gene match: 21. Germline values: CDR1 SQVTM, CDR2 ANQGSEA. The CDR3 is made up of 15 amino acids. CDR3 protein: CSIGLGMGLAFDQYF. As DNA, the CDR3 is TGCAGCATTGGGCTTGGTATGGGACTAGCCTTCGATCAGTACTTC.

Only a few counts were recorded for this clonotype. A read error may explain this, as a much larger clone is one base away. The chain combines TRBV7-8 with TRBJ2-5, with D possibly TRBD1 on 5 matching bases. Germline CDR1 reads SGHVS; CDR2 reads FQNEAQ. This CDR3 spans 14 amino acids. The CDR3 DNA is TGTGCCCCTTCACAGGCGGAGAGACGAGAGACCCGGTACTTC. Its translation is CAPSQAERRETRYF.

Details on this clonotype: A read error may produce the germline difference seen at one junction end. V and J are TRBV5-1 and TRBJ1-1; D is undetermined. CDR1 SGHRS and CDR2 YFSETQ come from the germline V gene. CDR3 size: 16 residues. CDR3 nucleotide sequence: TGCGCCAGCAGCTTCGCCACGTTAGGAGATAACACTGGAGCTTTCTTT. It encodes CASSFATLGDNTGAFF.

Note on this clonotype: Its ends do not fully match the called genes, so a read error is possible. The CDR3 here is CVSSGALAGGADTQYF. The CDR3, as DNA: TGTGTCAGCAGTGGAGCTCTGGCGGGGGGGGCGGATACGCAGTATTTT. This chain joins TRBV6-1 and TRBJ2-3; TRBD2 agrees at 9 bases. CDR1 is MNHNS and CDR2 is SASEGT in the germline V gene. The CDR3 is 16 amino acids.

This clonotype came up a few times. This chain joins TRBV20-1 and TRBJ1-1, with 7 positions matching TRBD1. Looked up from germline, CDR1 is DFQATT and CDR2 is SNEGSKA (reference sequence). The CDR3 consists of 12 residues. Trimming at V came to 4 bases and at J to 4 bases, leaving 3 bases not matched to a gene. The DNA of the CDR3 is TGCAGTGCTACGCCAGGGGGCACTGAAGCTTTCTTT. Encoded protein: CSATPGGTEAFF.

Note on this clonotype: The junction departs from the called germline gene at one end, perhaps through a read error. The chain joins TRBV5-4 to TRBJ2-2; a weak D match, TRBD1 (5 bases). The CDR3 has 14 amino acids. The germline CDR1 and CDR2 sequences are SGHNT and YYREEE (reference sequence). The CDR3 spells CASSLRGITGELFF. CDR3 nucleotides: TGTGCCAGCAGCTTAAGGGGAATCACCGGTGAGCTGTTTTTT.

Of note for this clonotype: The junction does not match germline at one end; this may be a read error. V usage is TRBV30 and J usage is TRBJ1-1; the D gene is possibly TRBD1 (5 bases). CDR1 is GTSNPN and CDR2 is SVGIG in the germline V gene (reference sequence). There are 11 residues in the CDR3. For the CDR3, the DNA is TGTGTCTGGAGTGAGGACACCGAAGCTTTCTTT. It specifies CVWSEDTEAFF.

V usage is TRBV12-3 or TRBV12-4 and J usage is TRBJ2-7; a possible D gene is TRBD1 (6 bases). The CDR3 totals 14 residues. V lost 9 bases and J lost 2, with 17 bases in between. In DNA, the CDR3 is TGTGCCAGTAGTCCTTACCAGGGGCCCTACGAGCAGTACTTC. It encodes CASSPYQGPYEQYF.

Worth noting for this clonotype: One end of the junction does not line up with germline, which may come from a read error. This sequence joins TRBV4-1 and TRBJ1-3; D is unresolved. The CDR3 has 14 amino acids. Germline CDR1 MGHRA, CDR2 YSYEKL. The CDR3 sequence is CASSPTGQGNTIYF. CDR3 sequence (DNA): TGCGCCAGTAGCCCTACCGGTCAGGGAAACACCATATATTTT.

As to this clonotype: Since the CDR3 does not end with the conserved phenylalanine or tryptophan, this likely comes from a read error. The DNA is left out, because the CDR3 cannot be placed on it with certainty; the CDR3 is given as TCRdb lists it. The rearrangement joins TRBV11-3 to TRBJ2-6. The CDR3 sequence runs 15 residues, both termini included. Germline V gives CDR1 SGHNT, CDR2 YENEEA. The CDR3 here is CASSQQGSRANVMTS.

On this clonotype itself: No conserved phenylalanine or tryptophan is present at the end of the CDR3, so a read error is the likely explanation. The V gene is TRBV12-3 or TRBV12-4, the J gene TRBJ1-2; no reliable D call. V shed 3 bases and J shed 7 bases, with 9 bases lying between them. The CDR3 totals 12 residues. The DNA of the CDR3 is TGTGCCAGCAGTTTTAGTCGGGTTGGCTACACCTTG. Protein: CASSFSRVGYTL.

Here the CDR3 reads CASSLASRREHEQFF. In DNA form, the CDR3 reads TGTGCCAGCAGCTTGGCTAGCAGGAGGGAACATGAGCAGTTCTTC. J is TRBJ2-1 and V is TRBV5-4; maybe TRBD2 (6 bases). Germline V gene sequence: CDR1 SGHNT, CDR2 YYREEE (reference sequence). CDR3 length: 15 amino acids. V lost 0 bases and J lost 8, with 15 bases in between.

This clonotype was recorded at least ten times. J is TRBJ1-6 and V is TRBV6-1; D is possibly TRBD1 (5 bases). Germline V gene data show CDR1 as MNHNS and CDR2 as SASEGT. This CDR3 comprises 15 residues. The V end lost 2 bases, the J end lost 5 bases, and 10 bases lay between the germline ends. The CDR3: CASSELKGDNSPLHF. CDR3 DNA sequence: TGTGCCAGCAGTGAATTGAAAGGGGATAATTCACCCCTCCACTTT.

Points on this clonotype: Since a much larger clone is just one base distant, this may be a read error. The rearrangement links TRBV5-6 to TRBJ1-5; D remains ambiguous. This CDR3 is 12 amino acids long. CDR1 SGHDT and CDR2 YYEEEE come from the germline V gene. CDR3 residues: CASSLGDQSQHF. Here the CDR3 DNA reads TGTGCCAGCAGCTTGGGCGATCAGTCCCAGCATTTT.